This entry lists 27 T cell receptor beta chains sequenced from one sample in a study of STAT5B mutations in CD4+ large granular lymphocyte leukemia (dated 2022 in TCRdb). The library was prepared using the immunoSEQ multiplex PCR assay. This is the immuneACCESS table as TCRdb keeps it, with only in-frame sequences that have V and J called. A part of the clones is gone; compared with another copy, unresolved V genes explain less than half, and the rest is unexplained. The sample records around 29,000 clones, around 80% of which are singletons. In total, the top ten clones hold approximately 6.2% of the sample. Input material: CD4+ T cells from blood buffy coats. The receptor set was obtained from a human donor in good health.

The DNA of the CDR3 is TGTGCCAGCAGCCCCCGACAAACTGAAGCTTTCTTT. Translating gives CASSPRQTEAFF. V and J are TRBV7-2 and TRBJ1-1; the D is unclear. The CDR3 sequence is 12 residues long. V lost 5 bases, J lost 5 bases, and 9 bases lay in between. Germline lookup yields CDR1 SGHTA and CDR2 FQGNSA.

The rearrangement uses TRBV10-3 and TRBJ1-1, with 8 bases lining up with TRBD1. Germline V gives CDR1 ENHRY, CDR2 SYGVKD. Germline trimming cut 7 bases from V and 4 bases from J; bases unmatched to any gene: 5. This CDR3 is built from 13 residues. As DNA, the CDR3 is TGTGCCATCACCCTAGACAGGGGCACTGAAGCTTTCTTT. Amino acid sequence: CAITLDRGTEAFF.

The chain is built from TRBV7-2 and TRBJ1-2; 8 nucleotides line up with TRBD1. The junction had 6 bases not matched to a gene; V was cut back by 6 bases and J by 3 bases. Germline V gene sequence: CDR1 SGHTA, CDR2 FQGNSA. The CDR3 covers 14 residues. The CDR3 nucleotides read TGTGCCAGCAGTATCCCAGGGGGCGACTATGGCTACACCTTC. Protein sequence: CASSIPGGDYGYTF.

The sample holds one count of this clone. Germline and junction disagree at one end, which may indicate a read error. The rearrangement links TRBV5-5 to TRBJ2-3, with TRBD1 matching over 7 bases. The length of the CDR3 is 15 residues. The V gene's germline CDR1 is SGHKS and CDR2 YYEKEE (reference sequence). CDR3 amino acids: CASSLTLVSGTAWDF. In DNA, the CDR3 is TGTGCCAGCAGCTTGACCCTTGTATCCGGGACAGCCTGGGATTTT.

The V and J genes are TRBV6-5 and TRBJ1-5, with a weak D call TRBD1 (5 bases). Germline loops: CDR1 MNHEY, CDR2 SVGAGI. Trimming took off 5 bases at V and 0 bases at J, with 11 bases between the two ends. This CDR3 has 15 amino acids. The chain's CDR3 is CASSRGTGSNQPQHF. For the CDR3, the DNA is TGTGCCAGCAGTCGCGGGACGGGTAGCAATCAGCCCCAGCATTTT.

The CDR3 DNA follows: TGTGCCAGCAGCCCTAGCGGGGGGGCAGTTGAGCAGTTCTTC. This translates into CASSPSGGAVEQFF. The chain uses TRBV11-3 and TRBJ2-1; 12 bases are shared with TRBD2. This CDR3 is built from 14 residues. The junction had 5 bases not matched to a gene; V was cut back by 5 bases and J by 9 bases. Germline V gene lookup returns CDR1 SGHNT and CDR2 YENEEA.

The chain uses TRBV23-1 and TRBJ2-7, with D tentatively TRBD1 or TRBD2 (6 bases each). TRBV23-1 is reported as an ORF; its role is uncertain. V shed 10 bases and J shed 4 bases, with 11 bases lying between them. The CDR3 runs 11 residues. CDR3 DNA sequence: TGCGCCAAAAGGGGGGATTACGAGCAGTACGTC. Its translation is CAKRGDYEQYV.

V is TRBV6-1 and J is TRBJ1-2; no clear D gene. The CDR3 spans 13 residues. CDR1 is MNHNS and CDR2 is SASEGT in the germline V gene. V was clipped by 3 bases and J by 4 bases, with 9 bases between them. The chain's CDR3 is CASSDQVFYGYTF. CDR3 nucleotides: TGTGCCAGCAGTGATCAGGTCTTCTATGGCTACACCTTC.

The chain couples TRBV2 to TRBJ1-2, with D hard to call. V was pared by 7 bases and J by 6 bases, with 12 bases between. The CDR3 contains 12 residues. Germline assignment: CDR1 SNHLY and CDR2 FYNNEI. CDR3 region: CASTDEGHGYTF. The CDR3, as DNA: TGTGCCAGCACAGATGAGGGTCATGGCTACACCTTC.

This clone was seen a single time. The chain uses TRBV5-1 and TRBJ2-5; D not resolved. CDR1 and CDR2 from the germline V gene are SGHRS and YFSETQ. CDR3 length: 13 residues. V was shortened by 7 bases and J by 0 bases, with 10 bases between the two germline ends. The CDR3 protein is CASAARYQETQYF. CDR3 in DNA: TGCGCCAGCGCCGCGAGGTACCAAGAGACCCAGTACTTC.

The V and J genes are TRBV27 and TRBJ1-5; the D gene is possibly TRBD1 (5 bases). Germline values: CDR1 MNHEY, CDR2 SMNVEV (reference sequence). V lost 4 bases and J 8 bases, leaving 21 bases between the germline ends. The CDR3 spans 16 residues. The CDR3 loop reads CASSSFGSPAREPQHF. The CDR3 coding sequence is TGTGCCAGCAGTTCCTTCGGGAGCCCAGCCAGGGAGCCCCAGCATTTT.

The chain is built from TRBV19 and TRBJ2-6, with D possibly TRBD2 on 7 matching bases. The CDR3 contains 17 residues. The V end was cut by 1 base, the J end by 2 bases, with 12 bases between. Germline V gene lookup returns CDR1 LNHDA and CDR2 SQIVND (reference sequence). In DNA form, the CDR3 reads TGTGCCAGTAGTATAGGGGGGGGGCAGGCTGGGGCCAACGTCCTGACTTTC. Protein product: CASSIGGGQAGANVLTF. The whole variable domain, filled in from reference TRBV19 and TRBJ2-6, reads DGGITQSPKYLFRKEGQNVTLSCEQNLNHDAMYWYRQDPGQGLRLIYYSQIVNDFQKGDIAEGYSVSREKKESFPLTVTSAQKNPTAFYLCASSIGGGQAGANVLTFGAGSRLTVL.

This clone appeared a few times. The rearrangement uses TRBV4-1 and TRBJ1-5; D is undetermined. This CDR3 contains 15 residues. V lost 4 bases and J lost 6, with 16 bases in between. CDR1 is MGHRA, CDR2 YSYEKL, per germline. The DNA for the CDR3 is TGCGCCAGCAGCCTAGGCTCCCGGGAGGGTCAGCCCCAGCATTTT. Translation: CASSLGSREGQPQHF.

V and J are TRBV25-1 and TRBJ2-3; TRBD2 agrees at 13 bases. This CDR3 is 16 amino acids long. Germline V gene sequence: CDR1 MGHDK, CDR2 SYGVNS. The J segment lost 2 bases and the V segment lost 4 bases, leaving 3 bases of the junction unmatched. The CDR3 loop is CASSVGTSGDTDTQYF. CDR3 DNA: TGTGCCAGCAGTGTCGGGACTAGCGGGGACACAGATACGCAGTATTTT.

The chain couples TRBV7-9 to TRBJ1-3, with TRBD1 identical over 7 bases. The CDR3 extends over 16 amino acids. J was trimmed by 5 bases and V by 2 bases; bases with no gene match: 9. CDR1 and CDR2 from the germline V gene are SEHNR and FQNEAQ (reference sequence). The CDR3 reads CASSLRGGGVRNTIYF. The CDR3 DNA sequence: TGTGCCAGCAGCTTACGTGGAGGGGGCGTCCGAAACACCATATATTTT.

The V gene is TRBV9, the J gene TRBJ1-5; TRBD1 is a possible D gene (5 bases). The CDR3 runs 24 residues. Germline V gene lookup returns CDR1 SGDLS and CDR2 YYNGEE. Trimming left V 0 bases short and J 3 bases short, with 37 bases between. CDR3 in DNA: TGTGCCAGCAGCGTAGCTACCTCACCTGCTGCGGGACCTAACCGGACGAAATACAATCAGCCCCAGCATTTT. This encodes CASSVATSPAAGPNRTKYNQPQHF.

This chain links TRBV13 with TRBJ1-1; 8 nucleotides agree with TRBD1. This CDR3 region has 15 residues. Germline V gene data show CDR1 as PRHDT and CDR2 as FYEKMQ (reference sequence). With 5 bases clipped from V and 5 bases from J, the junction kept 10 bases outside the gene matches. Written as DNA, the CDR3 is TGTGCCAGCAGCCTACTTGGACAGGGCGGAACTGAAGCTTTCTTT. It yields the protein CASSLLGQGGTEAFF.

The chain couples TRBV6-6 to TRBJ2-4; TRBD1 agrees at 7 bases. Germline assignment: CDR1 MNHNY and CDR2 SVGAGI (reference sequence). The V and J ends lost 5 bases and 9 bases, in that order; junction bases with no gene match: 7. The CDR3 has 13 residues. This CDR3 reads CASSAGTVSIQYF. CDR3 nucleotides: TGTGCCAGCAGTGCCGGGACAGTATCCATTCAGTACTTC.

The chain uses TRBV5-1 and TRBJ2-1, with 16 nucleotides matching TRBD2. J was trimmed by 6 bases and V by 4 bases; bases with no gene match: 7. The CDR3 length is 17 residues. Germline-derived CDR1 and CDR2 are SGHRS and YFSETQ. The CDR3 bases are TGCGCCAGCAGCCGGGGACTAGCGGGGGGGCCTTCCAATGAGCAGTTCTTC. This sequence encodes CASSRGLAGGPSNEQFF.

The chain joins TRBV20-1 to TRBJ1-3; no clear D. Trimming shortened V by 5 bases and J by 4 bases, and 6 bases separated the two germline ends. Looked up from germline, CDR1 is DFQATT and CDR2 is SNEGSKA (reference sequence). The CDR3 covers 11 residues. The CDR3 DNA is TGCAGTGCTCTCGGGGGAAACACCATATATTTT. Residues: CSALGGNTIYF.

The rearrangement links TRBV2 to TRBJ2-3; 10 nucleotides match TRBD2. With 6 bases clipped from V and 3 bases from J, the junction kept 9 bases outside the gene matches. Germline V CDR1 and CDR2: SNHLY, FYNNEI. This CDR3 spans 16 amino acids. The DNA for the CDR3 is TGTGCCAGCAGCCTCGGACTAGCGGATGTAACAGATACGCAGTATTTT. Translated: CASSLGLADVTDTQYF.

This clone was seen a single time. The chain combines TRBV6-6 with TRBJ2-1, with a tentative D call TRBD2 (5 bases). This CDR3 is built from 14 residues. V was shortened by 6 bases and J by 2 bases, with 11 bases between the two germline ends. Looked up from germline, CDR1 is MNHNY and CDR2 is SVGAGI (reference sequence). The CDR3 DNA reads TGTGCCAGCAGCCGCAGCGGCCCCTACAATGAGCAGTTCTTC. Translation: CASSRSGPYNEQFF.

V and J are TRBV6-1 and TRBJ2-7; 7 bases fit TRBD1. Germline V gene lookup returns CDR1 MNHNS and CDR2 SASEGT. The CDR3 has 13 amino acids. V dropped 4 bases and J dropped 2; count of bases not matched to a gene: 2. In nucleotides, the CDR3 is TGTGCCAGCAGTGTTACAGGGGCCTACGAGCAGTACGTC. It yields the protein CASSVTGAYEQYV.

V and J are TRBV5-8 and TRBJ1-6; D may be TRBD1 (5 bases). The CDR3 runs 17 residues. V gave up 2 bases and J gave up 5 bases, with 17 bases separating them. Germline V gene sequence: CDR1 SGHTS, CDR2 YDEGEE. In DNA form, the CDR3 reads TGTGCCAGCAGCTTAATACTTGGGGCAGTGAATAATTCACCCCTCCACTTT. It is translated as CASSLILGAVNNSPLHF.

This chain connects TRBV18 to TRBJ1-2; no clear D. This CDR3 comprises 14 residues. From germline, CDR1 is KGHSH and CDR2 LQKENI. The V end lost 1 base, the J end lost 0 bases, and 6 bases lay between the germline ends. Here the CDR3 DNA reads TGTGCCAGCTCACCACTAGAAGCTAACTATGGCTACACCTTC. Its translation: CASSPLEANYGYTF.

This clone was counted only a few times. CDR3 nucleotides: TGCAGTGCGAAAAGCTATGGCTACACCTTC. Amino acid sequence: CSAKSYGYTF. The V call is TRBV20-1, the J call TRBJ1-2; D ambiguous. Germline V CDR1 and CDR2: DFQATT, SNEGSKA (reference sequence). V was shortened by 6 bases and J by 4 bases, with 6 bases between the two germline ends. CDR3 length: 10 residues.

Of note for this clone: The junction does not match germline at one end; this may be a read error. The rearrangement uses TRBV9 and TRBJ1-2; D gene uncertain. CDR1 and CDR2 (germline): SGDLS, YYNGEE. The CDR3 is 16 residues long. The CDR3 sequence: CASSVGGTPSNYAYTF. The CDR3 DNA reads as TGTGCCAGCAGCGTAGGAGGTACACCTTCCAACTATGCCTACACCTTC.